Shown below are 19 T cell receptor beta chains from a single sample sequenced in a study of T cells in Graves' hyperthyroidism and ophthalmopathy. Researchers took RNA transcripts and amplified the TCR beta CDR3 regions from them. Researchers ran a first-round RT-PCR on the TCR CDR3 using the HTBI primer set. Via MiXCR, TCRdb re-called the multiplex PCR reads, giving one row per CDR3 protein. The data show about 400,000 distinct CDR3 sequences, about 15% seen once. Sequencing was carried out using blood. The receptors shown here come from a woman aged 25 to 45 with Graves' hyperthyroidism.

This clonotype was seen ten or more times. The chain is built from TRBV7-2 and TRBJ2-7; the D is unclear. Per the germline V gene, CDR1 is SGHTA and CDR2 is FQGNSA. The CDR3 has 14 amino acids. Trimming took 5 bases from V and 6 from J, leaving 17 bases between them. CDR3 in DNA: TGTGCCAGCAGCATAACCCGGGCAGCCGCCGAGCAGTACTTC. Translation: CASSITRAAAEQYF.

This clonotype was detected only a few times. The genes are TRBV15 and TRBJ1-1, with 7 bases identical to TRBD1. V shed 3 bases, J shed 1 base, and the junction held 5 bases outside the gene matches. The CDR3 runs 15 residues. CDR1 is LNHNV and CDR2 is YYDKDF in the germline V gene (reference sequence). Written as DNA, the CDR3 is TGTGCCACCAGCAGGGACAGGATGTGGAACACTGAAGCTTTCTTT. This encodes CATSRDRMWNTEAFF.

This clonotype was detected ten times or more. This rearrangement joins TRBV7-9 to TRBJ2-7; TRBD1 might be the D (5 bases). V lost 1 base, J lost 0 bases, and 10 bases lay in between. This CDR3 has 15 residues. Per germline, CDR1 SEHNR and CDR2 FQNEAQ (reference sequence). CDR3 amino acids: CASSLVPGNSYEQYF. Here the CDR3 DNA reads TGTGCCAGCAGCTTAGTCCCAGGGAACTCCTACGAGCAGTACTTC.

This clonotype occurred many times. J is TRBJ2-5 and V is TRBV5-5, with D possibly matching TRBD1 (6 bases). The CDR3 runs 15 residues. Looked up from germline, CDR1 is SGHKS and CDR2 is YYEKEE (reference sequence). Between the trimmed V and J ends, which lost 2 bases and 5 bases, there was a span of 16 bases. The CDR3 DNA reads as TGTGCCAGCAGCTTTGGTTCAGGGGTGCGCGAGACCCAGTACTTC. Encoded protein: CASSFGSGVRETQYF.

This clonotype was counted many times. The chain combines TRBV6-1 with TRBJ2-1, with 8 bases fitting TRBD2. The V segment lost 7 bases and the J segment 4 bases; nucleotides outside the gene matches: 12. The CDR3 runs 16 residues. Germline CDR1 is MNHNS and CDR2 is SASEGT. CDR3 residues: CASTYGVPSGYNEQFF. The CDR3 DNA is TGTGCCAGCACCTACGGGGTCCCTAGCGGGTACAATGAGCAGTTCTTC.

This clonotype was seen more than once but under ten times. J is TRBJ2-1 and V is TRBV4-1; D might be TRBD2 (6 bases). Germline CDR1 reads MGHRA; CDR2 reads YSYEKL. Trimming left V 1 base short and J 6 bases short, with 10 bases between. This CDR3 contains 14 residues. The CDR3 nucleotides are TGCGCCAGCAGCCAAGCGGGGACTCTCAATGAGCAGTTCTTC. Protein product: CASSQAGTLNEQFF.

The genes are TRBV29-1 and TRBJ1-3; no definite D call. Germline CDR1 is SQVTM and CDR2 is ANQGSEA. CDR3 size: 12 residues. The CDR3 reads CTVETNGNTIYF. CDR3 coding DNA: TGCACTGTGGAGACGAATGGAAACACCATATATTTT.

In this sample, this clonotype turned up a few times. The chain joins TRBV6-1 to TRBJ1-1; weak D call: TRBD1 (6 bases). Germline loops: CDR1 MNHNS, CDR2 SASEGT. The CDR3 runs 18 residues. V was clipped by 2 bases and J by 6 bases, with 25 bases between them. The CDR3 DNA reads TGTGCCAGCAGTGAATCGATTGGGGGTCGAGGGGGTAGCCCTGAAGCTTTCTTT. Residues: CASSESIGGRGGSPEAFF.

This chain links TRBV6-1 with TRBJ2-2; 7 bases are shared with TRBD1. The V gene's germline CDR1 is MNHNS and CDR2 SASEGT. This CDR3 is 14 amino acids long. V lost 8 bases and J lost 7; bases outside the gene matches: 10. Written as DNA, the CDR3 is TGTGCCAGCCTCAGACAGGGAATCATCGGGGAGCTGTTTTTT. It codes for CASLRQGIIGELFF.

This clonotype came up many times. The CDR3 DNA follows: TGTGCCAGCAGTCTATCCGGGGGGGTCAACTATGGCTACACCTTC. Its translation: CASSLSGGVNYGYTF. The chain has TRBV28 and TRBJ1-2, with a possible D match to TRBD1 (5 bases). V lost 5 bases and J 2 bases, leaving 15 bases between the germline ends. The CDR3 runs 15 residues. Germline CDR1 MDHEN, CDR2 SYDVKM.

V usage is TRBV7-2 and J usage is TRBJ2-4; D assignment may be TRBD1 or TRBD2 (6 bases each). The CDR3 totals 16 residues. V was trimmed by 5 bases and J by 4 bases, leaving 18 bases between them. CDR1 is SGHTA and CDR2 is FQGNSA in the germline V gene. The CDR3 spells CASSPGGSGQKNIQYF. Written as DNA, the CDR3 is TGTGCCAGCAGCCCCGGGGGCTCGGGGCAAAAAAACATTCAGTACTTC.

This clonotype was detected a few times. The chain carries TRBV3-1 and TRBJ1-3; possibly TRBD1 for D (6 bases). Per the germline V gene, CDR1 is LGHDT and CDR2 is YNNKEL (reference sequence). Between the trimmed V and J ends, which lost 4 bases and 13 bases, there was a span of 14 bases. This CDR3 has 12 residues. The CDR3 bases are TGTGCCAGCAGCCGAGGACAGCCATCGATATATTTT. Its protein is CASSRGQPSIYF.

This clonotype came up many times. The chain has TRBV7-2 and TRBJ2-7; D is uncertain. Germline V CDR1 and CDR2: SGHTA, FQGNSA. Deletions cut 5 bases from V and 3 bases from J, with 11 bases between. The CDR3 length is 13 residues. The CDR3 sequence is CASSIDPGYEQYF. The CDR3 DNA is TGTGCCAGCAGCATTGACCCAGGCTACGAGCAGTACTTC.

At least ten counts were recorded for this clonotype. The V and J genes are TRBV5-5 and TRBJ1-1; D is undetermined. The CDR3 has 14 residues. The V gene lost 6 bases and the J gene lost 0 bases, with 12 bases spanning the gap. Germline V gene data show CDR1 as SGHKS and CDR2 as YYEKEE (reference sequence). The CDR3 region is CASILAGVNTEAFF. DNA of the CDR3: TGTGCCAGCATCTTAGCTGGGGTGAACACTGAAGCTTTCTTT.

This clonotype showed up just a few times. This chain uses TRBV7-2 with TRBJ2-1; the match to TRBD2 covers 12 bases. The germline CDR1 and CDR2 sequences are SGHTA and FQGNSA. The junction had 7 bases not matched to a gene; V was cut back by 4 bases and J by 9 bases. The CDR3 totals 15 residues. The chain's CDR3 is CASSSLAGGLVEQFF. The DNA of the CDR3 is TGTGCCAGCAGCTCTCTAGCGGGAGGGCTCGTTGAGCAGTTCTTC.

The V call is TRBV24-1, the J call TRBJ2-7; D tentatively fits TRBD1 or TRBD2 (5 bases each). With 3 bases removed from V and 2 bases from J, the gap between germline ends came to 16 bases. The CDR3 is 16 amino acids. Germline CDR1 and CDR2: KGHDR and SFDVKD. Here the CDR3 reads CATSDGGGGPPYEQYF. CDR3 bases: TGTGCCACCAGTGATGGGGGTGGGGGTCCCCCCTACGAGCAGTACTTC.

This clonotype was recorded at least ten times. The chain couples TRBV18 to TRBJ2-7; D assignment may be TRBD1 or TRBD2 (5 bases each). Germline values: CDR1 KGHSH, CDR2 LQKENI. V was shortened by 4 bases and J by 6 bases, with 16 bases between the two germline ends. The CDR3 is made up of 14 amino acids. DNA of the CDR3: TGTGCCAGCTCACTGGGACCGCTGGTCATCGAGCAGTACTTC. Amino acid sequence: CASSLGPLVIEQYF.

This chain uses TRBV27 with TRBJ2-1, with a possible D match to TRBD1 (8 bases). This CDR3 is built from 17 residues. Germline CDR1 and CDR2: MNHEY and SMNVEV (reference sequence). V shed 6 bases and J shed 8 bases, with 26 bases lying between them. Here the CDR3 reads CASSPTLSRQGRDEQFF. The CDR3 DNA reads TGTGCCAGCAGCCCAACCCTCTCCCGACAGGGGAGGGATGAGCAGTTCTTC.

This clonotype was recorded a few times. The genes are TRBV20-1 and TRBJ2-4; TRBD2 agrees at 8 bases. The junction had 11 bases not matched to a gene; V was cut back by 3 bases and J by 7 bases. The CDR3 loop spans 15 amino acids. The V gene's germline CDR1 is DFQATT and CDR2 SNEGSKA (reference sequence). The CDR3 spells CSASAPKREINIQYF. DNA for the CDR3: TGCAGTGCTAGTGCCCCAAAGCGGGAGATTAACATTCAGTACTTC.